These 21 T cell receptor beta chains share one sample of origin, sequenced in a study of T cells after yellow fever vaccination. TCRdb analysed the 5' RACE reads with MiXCR anew, one entry per CDR3 protein. Of roughly 310,000 distinct CDR3 sequences listed, about 3.5% were seen once; the top ten hold about 25%. The sample in question was PBMCs, obtained on the day of the yellow fever booster vaccination. The receptors here all came from a man between 18 and 29 years old who received the YFV17D yellow fever vaccine.

This clonotype was recorded many times. The chain has TRBV9 and TRBJ2-7, with 9 bases lining up with TRBD2. CDR1 SGDLS and CDR2 YYNGEE come from the germline V gene. Trimming removed 4 bases from V and 3 bases from J; junction bases left unmatched: 8. CDR3 length: 15 residues. In nucleotides, the CDR3 is TGTGCCAGCAGCCGGCAGCGGGGGGCAAACTACGAGCAGTACTTC. It encodes CASSRQRGANYEQYF.

At least ten counts were recorded for this clonotype. CDR3 amino acids: CASSLERTDTQYF. The CDR3 region has the DNA TGTGCCAGCAGCTTAGAACGCACAGATACGCAGTATTTT. This chain uses TRBV7-2 with TRBJ2-3; D is unclear. Germline V CDR1 and CDR2: SGHTA, FQGNSA. This CDR3 is 13 amino acids long. V was cut by 1 base and J by 1 base, with 3 bases left in between.

This clonotype showed up just a few times. The chain couples TRBV18 to TRBJ2-2, with 11 bases matching TRBD2. Germline-derived CDR1 and CDR2 are KGHSH and LQKENI. V dropped 8 bases and J dropped 6; count of bases not matched to a gene: 5. This CDR3 is built from 14 residues. The CDR3 spells CASETSGAAGELFF. The DNA of the CDR3 is TGTGCCAGCGAGACTAGCGGGGCGGCCGGGGAGCTGTTTTTT. The variable domain in full, completed from reference TRBV18 and TRBJ2-2, reads NAGVMQNPRHLVRRRGQEARLRCSPMKGHSHVYWYRQLPEEGLKFMVYLQKENIIDESGMPKERFSAEFPKEGPSILRIQQVVRGDSAAYFCASETSGAAGELFFGEGSRLTVL.

This clonotype was seen ten or more times. The chain joins TRBV27 to TRBJ2-1; D is unresolved. V was clipped by 9 bases and J by 15 bases, with 21 bases between them. Germline loops: CDR1 MNHEY, CDR2 SMNVEV (reference sequence). The CDR3 is 12 amino acids. CDR3 bases: TGTGCCAGTAAACGGTCTCTGGGTCCTCCGTTCTTC. Its translation: CASKRSLGPPFF.

The table lists this clonotype with many counts. The V gene is TRBV4-3, the J gene TRBJ1-1; D is undetermined. CDR3 size: 16 residues. Trimming stripped 4 bases from V and 1 base from J, with 16 bases between. Germline V gene data show CDR1 as LGHNA and CDR2 as YSLEER. The CDR3 DNA sequence: TGCGCCAGCAGCCTGAGCCCAGAGGGTCGGAACACTGAAGCTTTCTTT. Its protein is CASSLSPEGRNTEAFF.

This clonotype was seen at least ten times. This chain connects TRBV6-6 to TRBJ2-5; TRBD1 might be the D (5 bases). Germline V gene data show CDR1 as MNHNY and CDR2 as SVGAGI (reference sequence). The CDR3 has 16 residues. Trimming removed 0 bases at V and 1 base at J, with 12 bases between. CDR3 residues: CASSYSVDSPQETQYF. Here the CDR3 DNA reads TGTGCCAGCAGTTACTCCGTAGACAGCCCCCAAGAGACCCAGTACTTC.

This clonotype was seen more than once but under ten times. The chain uses TRBV21-1 and TRBJ1-5. TRBV21-1 is deemed a pseudogene. The CDR3 is 18 residues long. CDR3 in amino acids: CASSKARVTAGTNQPQHF. The CDR3 DNA reads as TGTGCCAGCAGCAAAGCCAGAGTGACAGCGGGAACAAATCAGCCCCAGCATTTT.

The chain combines TRBV25-1 with TRBJ1-1, with D uncertain. Per germline, CDR1 MGHDK and CDR2 SYGVNS. Trimming removed 3 bases at V and 6 bases at J, with 8 bases between. CDR3 size: 12 residues. The CDR3 sequence is CASSEFGAEAFF. Here the CDR3 DNA reads TGTGCCAGCAGTGAGTTCGGGGCTGAAGCTTTCTTT.

This clonotype has a handful of counts. DNA for the CDR3: TGTGCCAGCAGCTTTCGGCGGGGTCCTGAGCAGTTCTTC. Its translation is CASSFRRGPEQFF. The J gene is TRBJ2-1, the V gene TRBV7-2; a possible D gene is TRBD2 (6 bases). The V gene's germline CDR1 is SGHTA and CDR2 FQGNSA. The CDR3 consists of 13 residues. Trimming cost V 3 bases and J 9 bases, with 12 bases left between them.

This clonotype was found a few times. V is TRBV7-3 and J is TRBJ1-6; the D gene is possibly TRBD1 (6 bases). This CDR3 has 13 residues. Trimming left V 4 bases short and J 10 bases short, with 11 bases between. Germline-derived CDR1 and CDR2 are SGHTA and FQGTGA. CDR3 DNA: TGTGCCAGCAGCTCCTCAGGGGACTCACCCCTCCACTTT. Translated: CASSSSGDSPLHF.

The V and J genes are TRBV6-2 or TRBV6-3 and TRBJ2-1; D not certain. Trimming took 5 bases from V and 10 from J, leaving 12 bases between them. The CDR3 totals 12 residues. The V gene's germline CDR1 is MNHEY and CDR2 SVGEGT. The CDR3 loop is CASSRPHGEQFF. CDR3 DNA: TGTGCCAGCAGTAGACCGCACGGCGAGCAGTTCTTC.

This clonotype was seen only a few times. The J gene is TRBJ2-5, the V gene TRBV6-5; perhaps TRBD1 as D (5 bases). The CDR3 is made up of 15 amino acids. Trimming removed 4 bases at V and 5 bases at J, with 17 bases between. Germline assignment: CDR1 MNHEY and CDR2 SVGAGI. CDR3 protein: CASSSPGAPEETQYF. The CDR3 DNA reads TGTGCCAGCAGTTCGCCTGGGGCTCCGGAGGAGACCCAGTACTTC.

This clonotype has ten or more counts. The chain combines TRBV12-5 with TRBJ1-5; D ambiguous. This CDR3 has 14 residues. Germline CDR1 and CDR2: LGHNT and FRNRAP. Trimming removed 3 bases at V and 3 bases at J, with 9 bases between. CDR3 DNA: TGTGCTAGTGGTTTATCACAGACCAATCAGCCCCAGCATTTT. This encodes CASGLSQTNQPQHF. The full variable domain, completed using reference TRBV12-5 and TRBJ1-5, is DARVTQTPRHKVTEMGQEVTMRCQPILGHNTVFWYRQTMMQGLELLAYFRNRAPLDDSGMPKDRFSAEMPDATLATLKIQPSEPRDSAVYFCASGLSQTNQPQHFGDGTRLSIL.

This clonotype was seen only a few times. The chain employs TRBV7-9 and TRBJ2-5; no firm D call. Germline V lookup: CDR1 SEHNR, CDR2 FQNEAQ (reference sequence). V was shortened by 1 base and J by 6 bases, with 18 bases between the two germline ends. The CDR3 sequence is 16 residues long. The CDR3 region has the DNA TGTGCCAGCAGCTTAGTTGGGTCGACGCCCCATCAGACCCAGTACTTC. It codes for CASSLVGSTPHQTQYF.

This clonotype was seen ten or more times. Written as DNA, the CDR3 is TGTGCTAGTGGTCCGGGATTTAATGAAAAACTGTTTTTT. Its protein is CASGPGFNEKLFF. The rearrangement links TRBV12-5 to TRBJ1-4, with no clear D. V was cut by 5 bases and J by 4 bases, with 8 bases left in between. The length of the CDR3 is 13 residues. The germline V gene has CDR1 LGHNT and CDR2 FRNRAP. Filled out from reference TRBV12-5 and TRBJ1-4, the complete variable domain reads DARVTQTPRHKVTEMGQEVTMRCQPILGHNTVFWYRQTMMQGLELLAYFRNRAPLDDSGMPKDRFSAEMPDATLATLKIQPSEPRDSAVYFCASGPGFNEKLFFGSGTQLSVL.

This clonotype has ten or more counts. V is TRBV6-6 and J is TRBJ2-3; no clear D. CDR1 is MNHNY and CDR2 is SVGAGI in the germline V gene (reference sequence). The CDR3 has 14 amino acids. V was shortened by 0 bases and J by 0 bases, with 4 bases between the two germline ends. The CDR3 DNA reads TGTGCCAGCAGTTACTCTGTTAGCACAGATACGCAGTATTTT. Protein product: CASSYSVSTDTQYF.

The chain links TRBV11-2 to TRBJ2-7; 7 positions agree with TRBD2. The germline gives CDR1 SGHAT, CDR2 FQNNGV. V was pared by 5 bases and J by 5 bases, with 0 bases of the junction left unmatched. This CDR3 comprises 11 residues. In nucleotides, the CDR3 is TGTGCCAGCAGCCGGGGGGACGAGCAGTACGTC. This encodes CASSRGDEQYV.

The sample holds many counts of this clonotype. The genes are TRBV7-2 and TRBJ2-5; tentatively, D is TRBD1 (6 bases). The CDR3 runs to 14 residues. Trimming cost V 6 bases and J 1 base, with 12 bases left between them. Germline V lookup: CDR1 SGHTA, CDR2 FQGNSA. The CDR3 DNA is TGTGCCAGCAGGAAAGACAGGATCCAAGAGACCCAGTACTTC. This encodes CASRKDRIQETQYF.

This clonotype was counted many times. CDR3 in amino acids: CASSLERASSYNEQFF. CDR3 nucleotides: TGCGCCAGCAGCTTGGAGCGAGCCAGCTCCTACAATGAGCAGTTCTTC. The chain recombines TRBV5-1 with TRBJ2-1, with D hard to call. This CDR3 comprises 16 residues. Germline values: CDR1 SGHRS, CDR2 YFSETQ. The V end lost 0 bases, the J end lost 0 bases, and 10 bases lay between the germline ends.

The sample holds a few counts of this clonotype. The chain links TRBV19 to TRBJ2-7; perhaps TRBD2 as D (5 bases). The germline gives CDR1 LNHDA, CDR2 SQIVND (reference sequence). The CDR3 is 11 residues long. In DNA form, the CDR3 reads TGTTCGGCGGGCTGGGGTTACGAGCAGTACTTC. Its protein product is CSAGWGYEQYF.

This clonotype was detected many times. This chain joins TRBV2 and TRBJ1-6; the match to TRBD1 covers 9 bases. Germline-derived CDR1 and CDR2 are SNHLY and FYNNEI. The J segment lost 6 bases and the V segment lost 4 bases, leaving 1 base of the junction unmatched. The CDR3 covers 14 residues. The chain's CDR3 is CASSGTGVNSPLHF. The DNA of the CDR3 is TGTGCCAGCAGTGGGACAGGGGTTAATTCACCCCTCCACTTT.